The rows below give T cell receptor beta chains drawn from one sample of a study of T cell responses to AZD1222 COVID-19 vaccine. The method was immunoSEQ multiplex PCR; TCRdb's version includes in-frame clones alone and lacks a portion of them. The table shows roughly 130,000 clones, with about 90% occurring only once. Specimen: peripheral blood, collected on day 0 of AZD1222 vaccination. These receptors were obtained from an adult in good health. The CDR3 runs from the conserved cysteine through the conserved F or W. Fields, in order: J gene, V gene, D gene, clone size, CDR3 DNA, CDR3 protein. The D gene is left open where the match is weak. The size field is filled for only some rows; it gives once, few, many or a size class.

j_gene: TRBJ1-6
v_gene: TRBV7-3
d_gene: -
abundance: -
CDR3nt: TGTGCCAGTAGTAGCTCCTATAATTCACCCCTCCACTTT
CDR3aa: CASSSSYNSPLHF

j_gene: TRBJ2-2
v_gene: TRBV3-1/TRBV3-2
d_gene: -
abundance: -
CDR3nt: TGTGCCAGCAGCCAAGAGAGGTCTAAGATACACACCGGGGAGCTGTTTTTT
CDR3aa: CASSQERSKIHTGELFF

j_gene: TRBJ2-7
v_gene: TRBV7-3
d_gene: TRBD2
abundance: -
CDR3nt: TGTGCCAGCAGCTTATCGGGAGGGGGCTACGAGCAGTACTTC
CDR3aa: CASSLSGGGYEQYF

j_gene: TRBJ2-7
v_gene: TRBV7-9
d_gene: -
abundance: -
CDR3nt: TGTGCCAGCAGCGAGGTACTCCAGGGTATCGATTACGAGCAGTACTTC
CDR3aa: CASSEVLQGIDYEQYF

j_gene: TRBJ1-1
v_gene: TRBV9
d_gene: -
abundance: -
CDR3nt: TGTGCCAGCAGTGCCGGGACCCTTGGGACTGAAGCTTTCTTT
CDR3aa: CASSAGTLGTEAFF

j_gene: TRBJ1-6
v_gene: TRBV7-3
d_gene: -
abundance: -
CDR3nt: TGTGCCAGCAGCTTACCCTCGTCCTCGGGCAATTCACCCCTCCACTTT
CDR3aa: CASSLPSSSGNSPLHF

j_gene: TRBJ2-1
v_gene: TRBV7-8
d_gene: TRBD1
abundance: -
CDR3nt: TGTGCCAGCAGCTTAACTACAGGGGGCAGGGGTGAGCAGTTCTTC
CDR3aa: CASSLTTGGRGEQFF

j_gene: TRBJ2-1
v_gene: TRBV2
d_gene: TRBD2
abundance: -
CDR3nt: TGTGCCAGCAGACTGGGGACTAGTTCCTACAATGAGCAGTTCTTC
CDR3aa: CASRLGTSSYNEQFF

j_gene: TRBJ1-2
v_gene: TRBV29-1
d_gene: -
abundance: few
CDR3nt: TGCAGCGTTGAGGCGGGGGCGCGGGGCTACACCTTC
CDR3aa: CSVEAGARGYTF

j_gene: TRBJ1-5
v_gene: TRBV2
d_gene: TRBD1
abundance: -
CDR3nt: TGTGCCAGCAGGAGGCAGGGGGCGCCGGGGCAGCCCCAGCATTTT
CDR3aa: CASRRQGAPGQPQHF

j_gene: TRBJ1-2
v_gene: TRBV30
d_gene: -
abundance: -
CDR3nt: TGTGCCTGGAGTGCAAGAGGTAACTATGGCTACACCTTC
CDR3aa: CAWSARGNYGYTF

j_gene: TRBJ2-7
v_gene: TRBV7-2
d_gene: -
abundance: -
CDR3nt: TGTGCCAGCAGCTTCACTTCTTACGAGCAGTACTTC
CDR3aa: CASSFTSYEQYF

j_gene: TRBJ1-5
v_gene: TRBV5-1
d_gene: -
abundance: -
CDR3nt: TGCGCCAGCAGCTTGGAAGGGGGCAATCAGCCCCAGCATTTT
CDR3aa: CASSLEGGNQPQHF

j_gene: TRBJ1-1
v_gene: TRBV6-5
d_gene: -
abundance: -
CDR3nt: TGTGCCAGCAGTTACTCAGGGGGCACTGAAGCTTTCTTT
CDR3aa: CASSYSGGTEAFF

j_gene: TRBJ2-1
v_gene: TRBV7-9
d_gene: -
abundance: -
CDR3nt: TGTGCCAGCACCACGGGGCGAGGCGAATCGTCGAGCTACTACAATGAGCAGTTCTTC
CDR3aa: CASTTGRGESSSYYNEQFF

j_gene: TRBJ2-3
v_gene: TRBV5-6
d_gene: -
abundance: once
CDR3nt: TGTGCCAGCAGCTGGTCTAGCACAGATACGCAGTATTTT
CDR3aa: CASSWSSTDTQYF

j_gene: TRBJ1-1
v_gene: TRBV2
d_gene: -
abundance: -
CDR3nt: TGTGCCAGCGGGAACACTGAAGCTTTCTTT
CDR3aa: CASGNTEAFF

j_gene: TRBJ1-1
v_gene: TRBV6-5
d_gene: TRBD1
abundance: -
CDR3nt: TGTGCCAGCATCACGAACAGGGGGCGGAACACTGAAGCTTTCTTT
CDR3aa: CASITNRGRNTEAFF

j_gene: TRBJ1-2
v_gene: TRBV3-1/TRBV3-2
d_gene: -
abundance: -
CDR3nt: TGTGCCAGCAGCCAAGGGAGGGCTAACTATGGCTACACCTTC
CDR3aa: CASSQGRANYGYTF

j_gene: TRBJ2-5
v_gene: TRBV10-3
d_gene: TRBD2
abundance: -
CDR3nt: TGTGCCACCGTACCGGGACTAGCGGGAGCCATGGAGACCCAGTACTTC
CDR3aa: CATVPGLAGAMETQYF

j_gene: TRBJ2-7
v_gene: TRBV19
d_gene: -
abundance: -
CDR3nt: TGTGCCAGTAGTATCCAGGGGGGAACGTGGGCCCAGGGCTCCTACGAGCAGTACTTC
CDR3aa: CASSIQGGTWAQGSYEQYF

j_gene: TRBJ2-1
v_gene: TRBV6-5
d_gene: TRBD2
abundance: -
CDR3nt: TGTGCCAGCAGTTACTCGGGTAGCGGGAGGGCTGAGCAGTTCTTC
CDR3aa: CASSYSGSGRAEQFF

j_gene: TRBJ2-5
v_gene: TRBV7-9
d_gene: TRBD2
abundance: once
CDR3nt: TGTGCCAGCAGCTTCGGACTAGCGGGAGGGTTTTTGGAGACCCAGTACTTC
CDR3aa: CASSFGLAGGFLETQYF

j_gene: TRBJ2-7
v_gene: TRBV5-1
d_gene: TRBD1
abundance: -
CDR3nt: TGCGCCAGCAGCTTGGACGGGACAGGGGCCTTGGGCGAGCAGTACTTC
CDR3aa: CASSLDGTGALGEQYF

j_gene: TRBJ1-5
v_gene: TRBV30
d_gene: -
abundance: -
CDR3nt: TGTGCCTATCGAATGAGAGGACATAGCAATCAGCCCCAGCATTTT
CDR3aa: CAYRMRGHSNQPQHF

j_gene: TRBJ2-3
v_gene: TRBV3-1/TRBV3-2
d_gene: TRBD2
abundance: once
CDR3nt: TGTGCCAGCAGCTCTAGCGGAGTGCCCACAGATACGCAGTATTTT
CDR3aa: CASSSSGVPTDTQYF

j_gene: TRBJ2-7
v_gene: TRBV3-1/TRBV3-2
d_gene: -
abundance: -
CDR3nt: TGTGCCAGCAGCCTGCGTACAGGGAGGGGCGAGCAGTACTTC
CDR3aa: CASSLRTGRGEQYF

j_gene: TRBJ1-2
v_gene: TRBV6-5
d_gene: TRBD1
abundance: -
CDR3nt: TGTGCCAGCAGTTACTCACAGGGGGCGGGAGGCTACACCTTC
CDR3aa: CASSYSQGAGGYTF